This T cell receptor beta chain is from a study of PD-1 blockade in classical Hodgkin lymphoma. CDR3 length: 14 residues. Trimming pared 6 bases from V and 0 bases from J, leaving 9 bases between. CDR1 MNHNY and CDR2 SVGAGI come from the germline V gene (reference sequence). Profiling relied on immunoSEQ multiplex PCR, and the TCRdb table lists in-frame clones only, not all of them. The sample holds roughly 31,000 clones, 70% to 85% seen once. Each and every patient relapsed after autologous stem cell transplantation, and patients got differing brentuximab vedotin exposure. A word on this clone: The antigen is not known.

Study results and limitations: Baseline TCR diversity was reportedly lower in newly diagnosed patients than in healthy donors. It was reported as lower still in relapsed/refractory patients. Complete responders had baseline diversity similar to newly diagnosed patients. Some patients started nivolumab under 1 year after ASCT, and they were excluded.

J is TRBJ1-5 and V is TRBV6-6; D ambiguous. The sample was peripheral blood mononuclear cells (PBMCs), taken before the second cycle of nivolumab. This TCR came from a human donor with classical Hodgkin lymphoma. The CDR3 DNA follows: TGTGCCAGCAGCGAGAGAAATAGCAATCAGCCCCAGCATTTT. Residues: CASSERNSNQPQHF.